Below are 9 T cell receptor beta chains sequenced from a single sample in a study of cytomegalovirus exposure and HLA in healthy donors. PCR amplification relied on 60 Vbeta primers (plus 13 Jbeta primers). Profiled with immunoSEQ multiplex PCR; TCRdb holds only in-frame clones, not every one. The sample holds more than 60,000 clones, about three quarters seen once. The sample was PBMCs. The receptors stem from a male donor in good health and CMV-seropositive.

The chain combines TRBV5-4 with TRBJ1-1; 7 bases are a match to TRBD1. CDR1 SGHNT and CDR2 YYREEE come from the germline V gene (reference sequence). The V gene end was trimmed by 4 bases and the J gene end by 7 bases; junction bases not matched to a gene: 7. The length of the CDR3 is 13 residues. CDR3: CASSPTGDSEAFF. The DNA of the CDR3 is TGTGCCAGCAGCCCTACAGGGGATAGTGAAGCTTTCTTT. Using reference TRBV5-4 and TRBJ1-1 for the parts outside the CDR3, the full variable domain is ETGVTQSPTHLIKTRGQQVTLRCSSQSGHNTVSWYQQALGQGPQFIFQYYREEENGRGNFPPRFSGLQFPNYSSELNVNALELDDSALYLCASSPTGDSEAFFGQGTRLTVV.

This clone came up a few times. The chain's CDR3 is CASRSWGLGGVPQNTEAFF. The CDR3 bases are TGTGCCAGCAGATCCTGGGGGTTGGGGGGTGTACCGCAGAACACTGAAGCTTTCTTT. The chain links TRBV2 to TRBJ1-1, with D possibly TRBD1 on 5 matching bases. V shed 6 bases and J shed 1 base, with 27 bases lying between them. The CDR3 spans 19 residues. CDR1 is SNHLY and CDR2 is FYNNEI in the germline V gene.

This chain links TRBV11-1 with TRBJ2-7; 12 bases map to TRBD2. This CDR3 has 16 amino acids. The junction had 10 bases not matched to a gene; V was cut back by 3 bases and J by 7 bases. Germline CDR1 and CDR2: SGHAT and FQDESV (reference sequence). Here the CDR3 reads CASSLVLAGGHPEQYF. CDR3 bases: TGTGCCAGCAGCTTGGTACTAGCGGGGGGCCACCCGGAGCAGTACTTC. Using reference TRBV11-1 and TRBJ2-7 for the parts outside the CDR3, the full variable domain is EAEVAQSPRYKITEKSQAVAFWCDPISGHATLYWYRQILGQGPELLVQFQDESVVDDSQLPKDRFSAERLKGVDSTLKIQPAELGDSAMYLCASSLVLAGGHPEQYFGPGTRLTVT.

The V call is TRBV19, the J call TRBJ1-2; D is possibly TRBD1 (6 bases). V shed 6 bases and J shed 5 bases, with 10 bases lying between them. Germline assignment: CDR1 LNHDA and CDR2 SQIVND (reference sequence). The CDR3 sequence is 12 residues long. The CDR3 sequence: CASRGQGYGYTF. For the CDR3, the DNA is TGTGCCAGTAGGGGGCAGGGGTATGGCTACACCTTC.

The CDR3 nucleotides read TGTGCCAGCAGCTTACAACAGGGTCTCTACGAGCAGTACTTC. This translates into CASSLQQGLYEQYF. The chain is built from TRBV7-9 and TRBJ2-7; a weak D match, TRBD1 (6 bases). Trimming took off 2 bases at V and 3 bases at J, with 11 bases between the two ends. In germline, CDR1 is SEHNR, CDR2 FQNEAQ (reference sequence). The length of the CDR3 is 14 residues.

This chain connects TRBV29-1 to TRBJ1-1; 7 bases fit TRBD1. Trimming removed 2 bases from V and 8 bases from J; junction bases left unmatched: 5. Germline loops: CDR1 SQVTM, CDR2 ANQGSEA. The CDR3 has 12 amino acids. The DNA for the CDR3 is TGCAGCGTTGAAAGGACAGGCGTCGAAGCTTTCTTT. Translating it yields CSVERTGVEAFF.

The V and J genes are TRBV28 and TRBJ1-1, with D perhaps matching TRBD1 (5 bases). With 3 bases removed from V and 1 base from J, the gap between germline ends came to 9 bases. The germline V gene has CDR1 MDHEN and CDR2 SYDVKM. CDR3 length equals 14 residues. CDR3 sequence reads: CASSFPGKNTEAFF. The CDR3 bases are TGTGCCAGCAGTTTCCCAGGGAAGAACACTGAAGCTTTCTTT.

The gene calls are TRBV5-8 and TRBJ2-3; D perhaps matches TRBD1 (6 bases). CDR1 is SGHTS, CDR2 YDEGEE, per germline. The ends were cut back, 0 bases at V and 0 bases at J, with 14 bases in the middle. The CDR3 contains 17 residues. Here the CDR3 DNA reads TGTGCCAGCAGCTTGGGAGTATACAGGGCTAGCACAGATACGCAGTATTTT. This codes for CASSLGVYRASTDTQYF.

This clone appeared a few times. V gene TRBV4-1 combines with J gene TRBJ1-2; D is ambiguous. The V gene lost 4 bases and the J gene lost 1 base, with 16 bases spanning the gap. Germline loops: CDR1 MGHRA, CDR2 YSYEKL. This CDR3 region has 16 residues. Here the CDR3 reads CASSPLLGRVNYGYTF. CDR3 DNA: TGCGCCAGCAGCCCCCTGTTGGGGAGAGTTAACTATGGCTACACCTTC.